One and the same sample provided the 5 T cell receptor beta chains below, sequenced in a study of T cell repertoires in cytomegalovirus infection. These TCRs' antigens remain unknown. TCRdb called the reads again in MiXCR, with one record for every CDR3 protein. The sample contains tens of thousands of distinct CDR3 sequences, about 54% of which appear only once. The starting material was CD8+ T cells from cultured PBMCs, obtained from culture after CMV antigen stimulation. These receptors originate from a human donor in good health (CMV status not recorded). Some clones in this sample may be carry-over from other donors' samples.

This chain uses TRBV12-5 with TRBJ1-4, with 7 bases that match TRBD1. V trimming: 6 bases; J trimming: 1 base; junction bases outside the gene matches: 11. The CDR3 is made up of 17 amino acids. Germline lookup yields CDR1 LGHNT and CDR2 FRNRAP. CDR3 nucleotides: TGTGCTAGTGGCCTACAGGGGAGTGGTGTAACTAATGAAAAACTGTTTTTT. It yields the protein CASGLQGSGVTNEKLFF.

The genes are TRBV27 and TRBJ1-3; the match to TRBD1 covers 7 bases. After removal of 4 bases from V and 2 bases from J, the junction contained 11 bases not matched to a gene. The CDR3 covers 17 residues. Looked up from germline, CDR1 is MNHEY and CDR2 is SMNVEV (reference sequence). The DNA of the CDR3 is TGTGCCAGCAGTTCCTATGGCACAGGGGTGGCTGGAAACACCATATATTTT. This codes for CASSSYGTGVAGNTIYF.

This clonotype was observed a handful of times. CDR3 DNA: TGCAGTGCTAGATCCCGGGAAAGAAACTACGAGCAGTACTTC. Translating it yields CSARSRERNYEQYF. J is TRBJ2-7 and V is TRBV20-1; D is possibly TRBD2 (5 bases). CDR1 is DFQATT, CDR2 SNEGSKA, per germline (reference sequence). V gave up 2 bases and J gave up 3 bases, with 14 bases separating them. The CDR3 loop spans 14 amino acids.

This clonotype was seen repeatedly, ten times or more. The chain carries TRBV12-5 and TRBJ2-7; D might be TRBD1 (6 bases). The V end was cut by 4 bases, the J end by 4 bases, with 8 bases between. The CDR3 sequence is 12 residues long. Germline CDR1 and CDR2: LGHNT and FRNRAP. CDR3 protein: CASGSDRYEQYF. The DNA of the CDR3 is TGTGCTAGTGGTTCCGACAGGTACGAGCAGTACTTC.

This clonotype occurred many times. The chain uses TRBV6-4 and TRBJ2-3, with D unresolved. Per germline, CDR1 MRHNA and CDR2 SNTAGT. The germline V and J ends were trimmed by 0 bases and 3 bases, with 7 bases remaining between them. CDR3 length equals 14 residues. CDR3 sequence: CASSDSIGTDTQYF. The CDR3, as DNA: TGTGCCAGCAGTGACTCGATAGGAACAGATACGCAGTATTTT.